This T cell receptor beta chain was recorded in a study of cytomegalovirus exposure and HLA in healthy donors. Findings and caveats of the study: CMV serostatus was the only immune exposure information that was available. It was confirmed in vitro that a few of the CMV-associated chains were specific for CMV antigens. Near-uniform donor sequencing depth was presumed by presence/absence analyses. Highly shared variants forming one cluster were likely a sequencing artifact.

Germline V gene sequence: CDR1 SGHRS, CDR2 YFSETQ. The CDR3 is made up of 16 amino acids. The J segment lost 5 bases and the V segment lost 6 bases, leaving 13 bases of the junction unmatched. PCR involved 60 Vbeta and 13 Jbeta primers. Clones were sequenced by immunoSEQ multiplex PCR, and TCRdb holds only the in-frame ones, with some missing. This table holds about 100,000 clones, about 75% found once. As concerns this clone: No antigen is known for it.

The clonotype comes from a man aged 55-75 years in good health and CMV-seropositive. V and J are TRBV5-1 and TRBJ2-3; 9 positions agree with TRBD2. Sequenced input: PBMCs. CDR3 in amino acids: CASTPRGGGAVDTQYF. The CDR3 coding sequence is TGCGCCAGCACCCCGAGGGGCGGGGGGGCGGTAGATACGCAGTATTTT.